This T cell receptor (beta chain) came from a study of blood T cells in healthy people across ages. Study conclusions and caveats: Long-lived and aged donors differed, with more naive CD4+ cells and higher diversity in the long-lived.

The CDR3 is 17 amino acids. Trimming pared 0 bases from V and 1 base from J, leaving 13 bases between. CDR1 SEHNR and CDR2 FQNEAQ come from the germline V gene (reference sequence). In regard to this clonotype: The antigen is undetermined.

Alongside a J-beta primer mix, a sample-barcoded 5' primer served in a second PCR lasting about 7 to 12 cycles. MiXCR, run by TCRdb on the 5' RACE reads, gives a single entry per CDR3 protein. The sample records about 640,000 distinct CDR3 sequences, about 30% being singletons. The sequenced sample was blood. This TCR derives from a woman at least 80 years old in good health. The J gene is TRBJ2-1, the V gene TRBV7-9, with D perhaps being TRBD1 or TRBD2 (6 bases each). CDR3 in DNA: TGTGCCAGCAGCTTAGCATCCCGGGGGCCTTCCTACAATGAGCAGTTCTTC. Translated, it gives CASSLASRGPSYNEQFF.